These T cell receptor beta chains were read from a single sample in a study of vaccination and CD4 T cells after COVID-19. TCRdb re-analysed the PCR reads in MiXCR, keeping a single row per CDR3 protein. The top ten hold approximately 45% of the sample, which has about 4,000 distinct CDR3 sequences, around 40% seen once. No antigen has been identified for these receptors. The sequencing input was CD4+ T cells from blood, cultured in vitro. The receptors were sampled from a human donor who had recovered from COVID-19. Each CDR3 is given with its conserved first and last residue. The D gene is left open where the match is weak. Size is stated for part of the rows, as once, few or many counts, or as a class when the clone is expanded.

J gene	D gene	V gene	clone size	CDR3 protein	CDR3 DNA
TRBJ2-1	.	TRBV6-2/TRBV6-3	few	CASSLTSFYNEQFF	TGTGCCAGCAGCCTCACTAGCTTCTACAATGAGCAGTTCTTC
TRBJ2-3	.	TRBV6-1	few	CASITTHGGDTQYF	TGTGCCAGCATCACTACCCACGGGGGAGATACGCAGTATTTT
TRBJ1-1	.	TRBV2	.	CASTREGWGTEAFF	TGTGCCAGCACCCGAGAAGGCTGGGGCACTGAAGCTTTCTTT
TRBJ2-5	TRBD2	TRBV4-2	few	CASSGGDRGDRETQYF	TGTGCCAGCAGCGGGGGGGATCGGGGCGATAGAGAGACCCAGTACTTC
TRBJ2-5	TRBD2	TRBV7-2	.	CASSKGTNQETQYF	TGTGCCAGCAGCAAAGGGACTAACCAAGAGACCCAGTACTTC
TRBJ2-3	.	TRBV7-2	.	CASSPPGAGRFPDTQYF	TGTGCCAGCAGCCCACCAGGCGCGGGGAGATTCCCAGATACGCAGTATTTT
TRBJ1-2	TRBD1	TRBV6-1	few	CASRSSRGRGYGYTF	TGTGCCAGCCGGTCTAGCAGGGGGCGCGGATATGGCTACACCTTC
TRBJ1-6	.	TRBV30	.	CAWRNLEDSPLHF	TGTGCCTGGAGAAATTTGGAGGATTCACCCCTCCACTTT
TRBJ2-1	.	TRBV2	few	CASSVSRYSYNEQFF	TGTGCCAGCAGTGTGTCCCGCTACTCCTACAATGAGCAGTTCTTC
TRBJ2-3	TRBD2	TRBV6-5	.	CASSYLARGSGRDTQYF	TGTGCCAGCAGTTACCTGGCCCGGGGTAGCGGGAGGGATACGCAGTATTTT
TRBJ1-2	TRBD1	TRBV7-9	few	CASSFPVLLTGDYGYTF	TGTGCCAGCAGCTTCCCCGTACTATTGACAGGGGACTATGGCTACACCTTC
TRBJ2-3	TRBD2	TRBV5-1	.	CASSLLTSGATDTQYF	TGCGCCAGCAGCTTGCTCACCAGCGGGGCCACAGATACGCAGTATTTT
TRBJ2-2	TRBD1	TRBV19	.	CASSFVRTGMSNTGELFF	TGTGCCAGTAGTTTCGTACGGACAGGGATGTCGAACACCGGGGAGCTGTTTTTT
TRBJ2-4	.	TRBV7-7	.	CASSTRIQNIQYF	TGTGCTAGCAGCACACGGATTCAAAACATTCAGTACTTC
TRBJ1-3	.	TRBV15	few	CATSTRRSSGNTIYF	TGTGCCACCAGCACCCGCAGGTCCTCTGGAAACACCATATATTTT
TRBJ1-5	.	TRBV12-3/TRBV12-4	.	CASRPDSNQPQHF	TGTGCCAGCAGACCCGACAGCAATCAGCCCCAGCATTTT
TRBJ1-1	.	TRBV5-1	medium-sized	CASSGGRGLDTEAFF	TGCGCCAGCAGCGGGGGTCGGGGGCTTGATACTGAAGCTTTCTTT
TRBJ2-7	TRBD2	TRBV11-3	.	CASSFLLAGSYEQYF	TGTGCCAGCAGCTTCTTGTTAGCGGGATCCTACGAGCAGTACTTC
TRBJ2-1	.	TRBV20-1	.	CSARRGPSNNEQFF	TGCAGTGCCAGACGGGGGCCTTCGAACAATGAGCAGTTCTTC
TRBJ2-1	TRBD2	TRBV6-2/TRBV6-3	few	CASSLRFTLAGSPRSEQFF	TGTGCCAGCAGTTTGCGGTTTACACTAGCGGGTAGTCCCAGATCCGAGCAGTTCTTC
TRBJ1-2	TRBD1	TRBV7-2	.	CASSLEGTAKVNGYTF	TGTGCCAGCAGCTTAGAGGGGACAGCCAAGGTTAATGGCTACACCTTC
TRBJ1-5	.	TRBV7-9	.	CASSLTGLYQPQHF	TGTGCCAGCAGCCTTACAGGGTTATATCAGCCCCAGCATTTT
TRBJ2-5	.	TRBV4-3	once	CASSRHYGNQETQYF	TGCGCCAGCAGCCGGCACTACGGGAACCAAGAGACCCAGTACTTC
TRBJ2-1	.	TRBV15	.	CATSQRVRNEQFF	TGTGCCACCAGCCAGCGGGTGAGGAATGAGCAGTTCTTC
TRBJ2-7	.	TRBV18	few	CASSPNYEQYF	TGTGCCAGCTCACCGAACTACGAGCAGTACTTC
TRBJ2-2	TRBD2	TRBV19	.	CASSIGARGLNTGELFF	TGTGCCAGTAGTATAGGAGCGAGGGGACTAAACACCGGGGAGCTGTTTTTT
TRBJ2-1	TRBD2	TRBV30	.	CAGRMGLAGLNEQFF	TGTGCGGGAAGGATGGGGCTAGCGGGTCTTAATGAGCAGTTCTTC
TRBJ1-6	.	TRBV5-1	.	CASSLGQTNSPLHF	TGCGCCAGCAGCTTGGGACAGACAAATTCACCCCTCCACTTT
TRBJ1-2	.	TRBV24-1	.	CATSDLDGAGYTF	TGTGCCACCAGTGATTTGGACGGAGCTGGCTACACCTTC
TRBJ1-1	.	TRBV2	.	CASHLDLVNTEAFF	TGTGCCAGCCATTTAGACTTAGTGAACACTGAAGCTTTCTTT
TRBJ1-2	.	TRBV4-2	.	CASSLTLGGVYDYTF	TGTGCCAGCAGCCTAACGCTTGGGGGAGTCTATGACTACACCTTC
TRBJ1-2	TRBD1	TRBV20-1	.	CSASRQGNGYTF	TGCAGTGCTAGCCGACAGGGTAATGGCTACACCTTC
TRBJ2-7	.	TRBV12-3/TRBV12-4	few	CASSFRPGIPNRYF	TGTGCCAGCAGTTTTAGGCCAGGCATCCCCAATCGGTACTTC
TRBJ2-2	.	TRBV6-1	few	CASREGANTGELFF	TGTGCCAGCCGCGAGGGGGCGAACACCGGGGAGCTGTTTTTT
TRBJ2-3	.	TRBV7-2	.	CASSYQTGFSDTQYF	TGTGCCAGCAGTTATCAGACCGGCTTTTCAGATACGCAGTATTTT
TRBJ2-7	.	TRBV5-1	.	CASSSGGSSYEQYF	TGCGCCAGCAGCTCAGGCGGATCATCCTACGAGCAGTACTTC
TRBJ1-3	.	TRBV10-2	.	CASSRGRDGNTIYF	TGCGCCAGCAGTCGCGGCAGGGATGGAAACACCATATATTTT
TRBJ2-3	TRBD2	TRBV7-2	.	CASSRLAGGPDTQYF	TGTGCCAGCAGCAGATTAGCGGGAGGGCCGGATACGCAGTATTTT
TRBJ2-3	.	TRBV11-3	.	CASSSGHSTDTQYF	TGTGCCAGCAGCTCGGGACACTCCACAGATACGCAGTATTTT
TRBJ1-5	.	TRBV5-1	few	CASSLGVNNQPQHF	TGCGCCAGCAGCTTGGGAGTAAATAATCAGCCCCAGCATTTT
TRBJ1-5	.	TRBV29-1	few	CSVGPRANQPQHF	TGCAGCGTTGGACCCAGGGCCAATCAGCCCCAGCATTTT
TRBJ1-3	TRBD1	TRBV7-9	.	CASSSRTGGDTIYF	TGTGCCAGCAGCTCGCGGACAGGGGGAGACACCATATATTTT
TRBJ1-1	.	TRBV15	.	CATSSDSNTEAFF	TGTGCCACCAGCAGCGACTCGAACACTGAAGCTTTCTTT
TRBJ1-4	.	TRBV27	.	CASSPLLGPLNEKLFF	TGTGCCAGCAGTCCCCTACTGGGACCGCTTAATGAAAAACTGTTTTTT
TRBJ1-2	.	TRBV30	.	CAWIGLTGGYTF	TGTGCCTGGATAGGCCTCACAGGGGGCTACACCTTC
TRBJ2-7	.	TRBV21-1	few	CASSTGEFLGEQYF	TGTGCCAGCAGCACAGGGGAATTCCTCGGCGAGCAGTACTTC
TRBJ1-1	.	TRBV6-1	few	CASSPMGVGRMNTEAFF	TGTGCCAGCAGCCCGATGGGAGTTGGCAGGATGAACACTGAAGCTTTCTTT
TRBJ2-3	TRBD1	TRBV6-2/TRBV6-3	.	CASSPGQVWDTQYF	TGTGCCAGCAGCCCCGGACAGGTCTGGGATACGCAGTATTTT
TRBJ2-6	.	TRBV7-9	.	CASGPHGVSGANVLTF	TGTGCCAGCGGGCCCCATGGGGTGTCTGGGGCCAACGTCCTGACTTTC